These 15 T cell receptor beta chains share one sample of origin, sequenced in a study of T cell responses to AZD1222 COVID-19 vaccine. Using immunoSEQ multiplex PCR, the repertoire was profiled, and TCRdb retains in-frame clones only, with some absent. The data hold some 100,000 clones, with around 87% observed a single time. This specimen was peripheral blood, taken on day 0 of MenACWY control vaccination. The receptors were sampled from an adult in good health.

In DNA, the CDR3 is TGTGCCAGCAGCTCAGGGCCAGGGCACTACGAGCAGTACTTC. Residues: CASSSGPGHYEQYF. The V and J genes are TRBV4-2 and TRBJ2-7; tentative D call: TRBD1 (5 bases). Germline CDR1 and CDR2: LGHNA and YNFKEQ. The ends were cut back, 5 bases at V and 3 bases at J, with 14 bases in the middle. This CDR3 is built from 14 residues.

The CDR3 is CASSPRDTPNSPLHF. Written as DNA, the CDR3 is TGTGCCAGCTCACCTAGGGACACCCCTAATTCACCCCTCCACTTT. This rearrangement joins TRBV18 to TRBJ1-6; possibly TRBD1 for D (6 bases). Germline V CDR1 and CDR2: KGHSH, LQKENI. Trimming stripped 3 bases from V and 6 bases from J, with 12 bases between. The CDR3 length is 15 residues. The complete variable domain, with remaining parts taken from reference TRBV18 and TRBJ1-6, reads NAGVMQNPRHLVRRRGQEARLRCSPMKGHSHVYWYRQLPEEGLKFMVYLQKENIIDESGMPKERFSAEFPKEGPSILRIQQVVRGDSAAYFCASSPRDTPNSPLHFGNGTRLTVT.

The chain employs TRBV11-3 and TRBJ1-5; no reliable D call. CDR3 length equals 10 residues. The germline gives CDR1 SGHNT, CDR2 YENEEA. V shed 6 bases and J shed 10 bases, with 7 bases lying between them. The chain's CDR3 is CASSTSPQHF. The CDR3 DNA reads TGTGCCAGCAGTACCAGCCCCCAGCATTTT.

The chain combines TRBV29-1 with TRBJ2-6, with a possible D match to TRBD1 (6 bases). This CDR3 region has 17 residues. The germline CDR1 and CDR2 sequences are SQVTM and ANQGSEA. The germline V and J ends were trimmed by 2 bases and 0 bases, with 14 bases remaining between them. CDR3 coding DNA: TGCAGCGTTGAAATAACGGGACACCTCTCTGGGGCCAACGTCCTGACTTTC. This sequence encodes CSVEITGHLSGANVLTF.

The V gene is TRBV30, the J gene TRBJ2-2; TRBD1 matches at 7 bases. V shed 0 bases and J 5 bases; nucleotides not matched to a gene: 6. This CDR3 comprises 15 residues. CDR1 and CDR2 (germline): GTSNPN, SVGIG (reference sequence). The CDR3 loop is CAWSVDRATTGELFF. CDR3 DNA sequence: TGTGCCTGGAGTGTAGACAGGGCTACAACCGGGGAGCTGTTTTTT.

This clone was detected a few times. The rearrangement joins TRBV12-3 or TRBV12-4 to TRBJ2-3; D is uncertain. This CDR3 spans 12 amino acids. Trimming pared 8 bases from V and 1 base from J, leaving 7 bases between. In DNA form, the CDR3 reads TGTGCCAGCTCTTTGGGCACAGATACGCAGTATTTT. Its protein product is CASSLGTDTQYF.

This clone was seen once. The CDR3, as DNA: TGTGCTAGTGGCCCTTACAACCAAGAGACCCAGTACTTC. Protein: CASGPYNQETQYF. This sequence joins TRBV12-5 and TRBJ2-5, with unresolved D. Per germline, CDR1 LGHNT and CDR2 FRNRAP. The V end lost 6 bases, the J end lost 0 bases, and 8 bases lay between the germline ends. The CDR3 has 13 residues. The variable domain in full, with the rest retrieved from reference TRBV12-5 and TRBJ2-5, is DARVTQTPRHKVTEMGQEVTMRCQPILGHNTVFWYRQTMMQGLELLAYFRNRAPLDDSGMPKDRFSAEMPDATLATLKIQPSEPRDSAVYFCASGPYNQETQYFGPGTRLLVL.

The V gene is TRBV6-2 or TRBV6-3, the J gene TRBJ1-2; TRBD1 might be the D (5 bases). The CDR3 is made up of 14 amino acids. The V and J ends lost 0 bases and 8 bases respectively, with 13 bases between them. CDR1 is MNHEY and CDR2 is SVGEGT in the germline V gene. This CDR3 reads CASSYSKEGPGYTF. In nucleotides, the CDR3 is TGTGCCAGCAGTTACTCGAAGGAGGGGCCCGGCTACACCTTC.

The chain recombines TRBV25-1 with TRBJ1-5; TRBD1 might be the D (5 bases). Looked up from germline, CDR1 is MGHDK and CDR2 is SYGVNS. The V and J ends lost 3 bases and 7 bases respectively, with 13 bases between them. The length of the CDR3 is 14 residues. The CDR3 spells CASSEGQGMQPQHF. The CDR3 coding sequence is TGTGCCAGCAGTGAGGGGCAGGGAATGCAGCCCCAGCATTTT.

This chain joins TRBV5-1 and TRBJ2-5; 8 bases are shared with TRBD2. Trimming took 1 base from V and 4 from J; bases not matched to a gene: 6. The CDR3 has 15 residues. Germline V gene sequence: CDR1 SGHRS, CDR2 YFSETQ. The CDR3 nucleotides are TGCGCCAGCAGCTTGCAGAGCGGGAGATCAGAGACCCAGTACTTC. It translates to CASSLQSGRSETQYF.

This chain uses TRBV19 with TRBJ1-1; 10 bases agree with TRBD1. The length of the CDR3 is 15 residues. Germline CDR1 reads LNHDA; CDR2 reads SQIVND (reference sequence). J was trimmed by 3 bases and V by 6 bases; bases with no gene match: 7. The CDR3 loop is CASRTRGTGDTEAFF. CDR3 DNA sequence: TGTGCCAGTAGGACCAGGGGGACAGGGGACACTGAAGCTTTCTTT.

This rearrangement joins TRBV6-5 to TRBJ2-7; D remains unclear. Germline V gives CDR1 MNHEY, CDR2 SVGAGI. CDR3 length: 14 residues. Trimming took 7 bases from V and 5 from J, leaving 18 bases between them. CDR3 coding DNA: TGTGCCAGCACCACCGCGCGCACTCCCAACGAGCAGTACTTC. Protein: CASTTARTPNEQYF.

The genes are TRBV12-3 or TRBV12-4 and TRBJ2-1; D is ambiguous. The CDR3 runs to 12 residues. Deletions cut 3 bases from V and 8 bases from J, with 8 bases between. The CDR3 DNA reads TGTGCCAGCAGTTTTCGTTGGGATGAGCAGTTCTTC. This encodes CASSFRWDEQFF.

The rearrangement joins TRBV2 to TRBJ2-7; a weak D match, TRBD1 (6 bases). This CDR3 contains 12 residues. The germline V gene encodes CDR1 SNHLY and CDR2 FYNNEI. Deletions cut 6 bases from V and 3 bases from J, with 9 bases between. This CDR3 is CASREQGYEQYF. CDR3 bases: TGTGCCAGCAGAGAACAGGGCTACGAGCAGTACTTC.

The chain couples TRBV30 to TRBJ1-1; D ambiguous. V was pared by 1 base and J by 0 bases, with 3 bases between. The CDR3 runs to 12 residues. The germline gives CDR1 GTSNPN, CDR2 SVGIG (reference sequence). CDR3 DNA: TGTGCCTGGAGTGGAATGAACACTGAAGCTTTCTTT. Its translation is CAWSGMNTEAFF. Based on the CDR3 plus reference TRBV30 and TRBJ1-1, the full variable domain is SQTIHQWPATLVQPVGSPLSLECTVEGTSNPNLYWYRQAAGRGLQLLFYSVGIGQISSEVPQNLSASRPQDRQFILSSKKLLLSDSGFYLCAWSGMNTEAFFGQGTRLTVV.